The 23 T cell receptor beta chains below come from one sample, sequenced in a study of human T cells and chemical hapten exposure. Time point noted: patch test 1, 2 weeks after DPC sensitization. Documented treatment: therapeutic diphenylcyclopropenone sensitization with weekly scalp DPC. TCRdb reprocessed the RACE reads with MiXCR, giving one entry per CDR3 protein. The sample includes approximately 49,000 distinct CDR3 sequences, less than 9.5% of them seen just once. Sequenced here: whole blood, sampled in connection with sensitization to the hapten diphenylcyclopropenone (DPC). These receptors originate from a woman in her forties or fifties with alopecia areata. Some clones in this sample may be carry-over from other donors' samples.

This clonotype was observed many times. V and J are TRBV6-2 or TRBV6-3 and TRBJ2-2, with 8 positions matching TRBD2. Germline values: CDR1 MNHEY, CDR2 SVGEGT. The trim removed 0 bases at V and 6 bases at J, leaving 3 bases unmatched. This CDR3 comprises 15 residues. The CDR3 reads CASSYSASGSGELFF. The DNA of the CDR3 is TGTGCCAGCAGTTACTCCGCTAGCGGGTCCGGGGAGCTGTTTTTT.

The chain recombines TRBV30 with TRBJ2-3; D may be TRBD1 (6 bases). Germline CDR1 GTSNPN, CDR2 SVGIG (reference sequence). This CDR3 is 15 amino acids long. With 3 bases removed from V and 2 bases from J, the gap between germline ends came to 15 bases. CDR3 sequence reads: CAWSTMDRSTDTQYF. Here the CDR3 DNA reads TGTGCCTGGAGCACAATGGACAGATCCACAGATACGCAGTATTTT. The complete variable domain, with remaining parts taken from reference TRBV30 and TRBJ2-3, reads SQTIHQWPATLVQPVGSPLSLECTVEGTSNPNLYWYRQAAGRGLQLLFYSVGIGQISSEVPQNLSASRPQDRQFILSSKKLLLSDSGFYLCAWSTMDRSTDTQYFGPGTRLTVL.

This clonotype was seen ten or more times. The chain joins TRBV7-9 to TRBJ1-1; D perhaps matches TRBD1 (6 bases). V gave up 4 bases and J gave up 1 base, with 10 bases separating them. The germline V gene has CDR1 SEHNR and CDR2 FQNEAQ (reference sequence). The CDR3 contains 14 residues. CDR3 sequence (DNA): TGTGCCAGCAGCTCGAGGGACACGAACACTGAAGCTTTCTTT. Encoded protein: CASSSRDTNTEAFF.

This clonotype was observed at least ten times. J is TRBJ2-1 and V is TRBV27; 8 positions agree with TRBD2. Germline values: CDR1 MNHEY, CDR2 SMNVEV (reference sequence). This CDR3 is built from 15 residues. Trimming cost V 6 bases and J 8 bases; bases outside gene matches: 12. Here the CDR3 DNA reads TGTGCCAGCAGGGACAGCGGGAGTAGTTATTATGAGCAGTTCTTC. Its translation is CASRDSGSSYYEQFF.

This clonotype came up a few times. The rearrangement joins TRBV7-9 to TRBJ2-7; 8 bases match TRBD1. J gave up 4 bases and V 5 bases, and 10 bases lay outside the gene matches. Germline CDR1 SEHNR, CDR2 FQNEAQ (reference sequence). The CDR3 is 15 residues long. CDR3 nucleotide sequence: TGTGCCAGCAGCCCCACGTCAGGGGGCAGATACGAGCAGTACTTC. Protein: CASSPTSGGRYEQYF.

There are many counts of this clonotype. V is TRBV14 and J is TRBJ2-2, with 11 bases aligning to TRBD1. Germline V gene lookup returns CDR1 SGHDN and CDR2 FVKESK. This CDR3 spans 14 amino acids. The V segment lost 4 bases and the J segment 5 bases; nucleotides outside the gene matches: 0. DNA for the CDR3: TGTGCCAGCAGCCGGGACAGGGGGACCGGGGAGCTGTTTTTT. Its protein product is CASSRDRGTGELFF.

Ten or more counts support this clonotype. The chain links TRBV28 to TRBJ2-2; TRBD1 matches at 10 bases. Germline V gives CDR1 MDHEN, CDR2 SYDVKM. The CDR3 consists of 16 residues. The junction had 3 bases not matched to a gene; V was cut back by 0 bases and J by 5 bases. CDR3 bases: TGTGCCAGCAGTTTATGGACAGGGGGCGAGACCGGGGAGCTGTTTTTT. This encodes CASSLWTGGETGELFF.

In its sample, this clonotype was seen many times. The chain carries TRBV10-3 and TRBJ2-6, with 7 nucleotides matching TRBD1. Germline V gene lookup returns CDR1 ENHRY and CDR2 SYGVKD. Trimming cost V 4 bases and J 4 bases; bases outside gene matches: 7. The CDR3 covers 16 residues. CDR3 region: CAISGQGLGGANVLTF. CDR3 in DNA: TGTGCCATCAGTGGACAGGGCCTCGGGGGGGCCAACGTCCTGACTTTC.

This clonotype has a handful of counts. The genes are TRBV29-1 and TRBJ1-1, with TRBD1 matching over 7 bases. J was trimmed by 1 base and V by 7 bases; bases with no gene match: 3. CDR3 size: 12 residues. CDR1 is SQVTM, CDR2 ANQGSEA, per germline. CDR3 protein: CSGGQQNTEAFF. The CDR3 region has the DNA TGCAGCGGGGGACAGCAGAACACTGAAGCTTTCTTT.

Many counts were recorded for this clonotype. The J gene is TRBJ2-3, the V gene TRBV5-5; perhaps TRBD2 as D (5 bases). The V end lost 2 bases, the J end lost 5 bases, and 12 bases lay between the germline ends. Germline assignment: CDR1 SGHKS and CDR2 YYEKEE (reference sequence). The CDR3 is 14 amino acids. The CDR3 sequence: CASSLSSGIDTQYF. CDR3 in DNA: TGTGCCAGCAGCTTATCTTCCGGGATAGATACGCAGTATTTT.

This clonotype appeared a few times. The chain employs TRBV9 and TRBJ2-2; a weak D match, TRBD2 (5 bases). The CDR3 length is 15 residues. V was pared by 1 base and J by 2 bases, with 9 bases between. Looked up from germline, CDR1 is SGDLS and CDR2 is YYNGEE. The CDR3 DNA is TGTGCCAGCAGCGTAACAGCGGTAAACACCGGGGAGCTGTTTTTT. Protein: CASSVTAVNTGELFF.

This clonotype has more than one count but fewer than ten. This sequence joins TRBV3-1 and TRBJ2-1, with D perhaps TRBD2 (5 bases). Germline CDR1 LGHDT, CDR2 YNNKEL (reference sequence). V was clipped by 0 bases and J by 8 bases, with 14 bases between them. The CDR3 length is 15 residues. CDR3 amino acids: CASSQDTRRVYEQFF. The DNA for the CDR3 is TGTGCCAGCAGCCAAGACACTAGGCGGGTATATGAGCAGTTCTTC.

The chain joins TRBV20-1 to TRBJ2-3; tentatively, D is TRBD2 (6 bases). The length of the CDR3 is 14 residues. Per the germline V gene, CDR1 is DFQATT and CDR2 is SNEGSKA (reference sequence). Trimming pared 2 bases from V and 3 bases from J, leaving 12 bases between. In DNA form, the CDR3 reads TGCAGTGCTAGAACGGGAGTAATAACAGATACGCAGTATTTT. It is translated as CSARTGVITDTQYF.

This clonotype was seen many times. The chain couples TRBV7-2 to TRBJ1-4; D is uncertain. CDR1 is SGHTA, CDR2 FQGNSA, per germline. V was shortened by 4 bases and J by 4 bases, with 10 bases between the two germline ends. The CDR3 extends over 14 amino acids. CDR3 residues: CASSSAPNNEKLFF. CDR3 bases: TGTGCCAGCAGCTCCGCACCAAATAATGAAAAACTGTTTTTT.

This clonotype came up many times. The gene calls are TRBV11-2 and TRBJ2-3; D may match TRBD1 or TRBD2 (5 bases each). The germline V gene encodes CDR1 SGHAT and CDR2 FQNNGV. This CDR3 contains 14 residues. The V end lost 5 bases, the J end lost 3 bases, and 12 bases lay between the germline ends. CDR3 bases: TGTGCCAGCAGCCCTGGGGACGTTACAGATACGCAGTATTTT. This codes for CASSPGDVTDTQYF.

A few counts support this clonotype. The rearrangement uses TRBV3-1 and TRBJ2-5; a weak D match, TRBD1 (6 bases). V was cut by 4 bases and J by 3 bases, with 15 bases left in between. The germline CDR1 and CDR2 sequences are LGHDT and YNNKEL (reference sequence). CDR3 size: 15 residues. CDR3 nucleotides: TGTGCCAGCAGCCCAGACCCGGACAGCGAAGAGACCCAGTACTTC. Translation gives CASSPDPDSEETQYF.

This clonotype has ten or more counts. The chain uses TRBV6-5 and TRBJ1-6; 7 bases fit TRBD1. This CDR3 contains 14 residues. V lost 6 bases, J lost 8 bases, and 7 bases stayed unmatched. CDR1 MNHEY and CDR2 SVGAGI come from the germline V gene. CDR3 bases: TGTGCCAGCAGGATCTCAACAGGGGATTCACCCCTCCACTTT. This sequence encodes CASRISTGDSPLHF.

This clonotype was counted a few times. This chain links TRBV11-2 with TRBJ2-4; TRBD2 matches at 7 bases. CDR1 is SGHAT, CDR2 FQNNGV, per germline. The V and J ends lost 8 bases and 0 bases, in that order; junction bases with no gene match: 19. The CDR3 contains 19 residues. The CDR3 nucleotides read TGTGCCAGCGGCTCTTCCCTTGGCGTAGCGGGCCTAGCCAAAAACATTCAGTACTTC. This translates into CASGSSLGVAGLAKNIQYF.

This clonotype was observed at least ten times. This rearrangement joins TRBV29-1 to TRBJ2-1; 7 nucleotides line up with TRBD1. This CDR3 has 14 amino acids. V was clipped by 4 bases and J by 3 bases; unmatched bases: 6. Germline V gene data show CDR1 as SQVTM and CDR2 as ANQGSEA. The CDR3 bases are TGCAGCGTTGGGGACAGACGATTCTACAATGAGCAGTTCTTC. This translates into CSVGDRRFYNEQFF.

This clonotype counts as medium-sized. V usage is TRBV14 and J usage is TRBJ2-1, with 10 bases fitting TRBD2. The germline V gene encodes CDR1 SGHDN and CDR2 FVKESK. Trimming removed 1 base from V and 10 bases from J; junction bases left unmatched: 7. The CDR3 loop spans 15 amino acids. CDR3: CASSQASSGRGEQFF. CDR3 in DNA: TGTGCCAGCAGCCAAGCTTCTAGCGGGAGAGGGGAGCAGTTCTTC.

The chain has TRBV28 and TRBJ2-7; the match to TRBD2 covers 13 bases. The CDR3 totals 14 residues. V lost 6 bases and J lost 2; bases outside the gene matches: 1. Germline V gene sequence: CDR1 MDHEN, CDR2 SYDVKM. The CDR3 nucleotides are TGTGCCAGCAGGGGGACTAGCGGGACCTACGAGCAGTACTTC. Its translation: CASRGTSGTYEQYF. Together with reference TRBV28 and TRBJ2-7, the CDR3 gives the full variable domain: DVKVTQSSRYLVKRTGEKVFLECVQDMDHENMFWYRQDPGLGLRLIYFSYDVKMKEKGDIPEGYSVSREKKERFSLILESASTNQTSMYLCASRGTSGTYEQYFGPGTRLTVT.

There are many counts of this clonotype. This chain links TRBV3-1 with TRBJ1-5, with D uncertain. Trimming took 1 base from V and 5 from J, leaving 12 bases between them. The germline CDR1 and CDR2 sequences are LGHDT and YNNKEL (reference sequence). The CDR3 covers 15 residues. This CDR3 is CASSQVPGSHQPQHF. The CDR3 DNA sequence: TGTGCCAGCAGCCAAGTTCCGGGGAGCCATCAGCCCCAGCATTTT.

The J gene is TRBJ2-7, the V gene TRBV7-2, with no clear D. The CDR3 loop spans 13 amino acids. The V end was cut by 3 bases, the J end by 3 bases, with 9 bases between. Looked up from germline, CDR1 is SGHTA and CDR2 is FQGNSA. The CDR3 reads CASSFGTDYEQYF. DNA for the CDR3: TGTGCCAGCAGCTTCGGTACAGACTACGAGCAGTACTTC.